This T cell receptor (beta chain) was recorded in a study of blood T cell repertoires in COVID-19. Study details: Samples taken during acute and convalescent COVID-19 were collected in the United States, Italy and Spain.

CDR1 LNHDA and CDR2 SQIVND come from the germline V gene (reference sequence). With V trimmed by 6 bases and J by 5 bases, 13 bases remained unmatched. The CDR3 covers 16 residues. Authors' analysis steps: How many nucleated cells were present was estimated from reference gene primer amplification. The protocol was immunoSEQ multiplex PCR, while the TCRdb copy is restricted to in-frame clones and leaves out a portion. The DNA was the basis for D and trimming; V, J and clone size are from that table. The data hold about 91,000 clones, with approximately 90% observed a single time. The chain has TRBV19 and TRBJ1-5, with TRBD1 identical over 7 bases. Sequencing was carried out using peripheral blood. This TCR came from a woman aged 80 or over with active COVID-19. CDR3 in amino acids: CASSLRGDRDHQPQHF. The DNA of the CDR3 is TGTGCCAGTAGCCTCCGTGGAGACAGGGACCATCAGCCCCAGCATTTT.